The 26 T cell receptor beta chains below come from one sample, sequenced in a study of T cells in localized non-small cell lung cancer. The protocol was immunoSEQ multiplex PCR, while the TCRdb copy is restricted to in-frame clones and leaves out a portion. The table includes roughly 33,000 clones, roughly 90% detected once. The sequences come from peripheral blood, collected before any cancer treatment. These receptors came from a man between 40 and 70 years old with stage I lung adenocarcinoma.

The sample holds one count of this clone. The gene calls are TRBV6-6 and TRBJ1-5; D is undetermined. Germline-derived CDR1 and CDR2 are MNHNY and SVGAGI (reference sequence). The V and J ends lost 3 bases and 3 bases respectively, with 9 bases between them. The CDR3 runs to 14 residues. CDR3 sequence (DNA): TGTGCCAGCAGTTATTTCTTTGCCAATCAGCCCCAGCATTTT. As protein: CASSYFFANQPQHF.

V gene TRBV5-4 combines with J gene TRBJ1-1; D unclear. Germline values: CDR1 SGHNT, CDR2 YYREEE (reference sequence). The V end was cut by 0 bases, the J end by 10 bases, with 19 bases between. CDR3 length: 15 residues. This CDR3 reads CASSLGKTTYMGAFF. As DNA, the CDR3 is TGTGCCAGCAGCTTGGGGAAGACAACTTATATGGGAGCTTTCTTT.

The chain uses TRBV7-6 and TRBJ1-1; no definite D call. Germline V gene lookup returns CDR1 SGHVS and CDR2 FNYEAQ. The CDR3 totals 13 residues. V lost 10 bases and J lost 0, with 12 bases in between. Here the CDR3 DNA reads TGTGCCACTTCTGGTGGTTTGAACACTGAAGCTTTCTTT. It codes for CATSGGLNTEAFF.

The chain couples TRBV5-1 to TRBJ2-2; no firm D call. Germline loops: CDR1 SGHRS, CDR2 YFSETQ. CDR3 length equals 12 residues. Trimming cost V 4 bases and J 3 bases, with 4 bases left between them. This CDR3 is CASSVDTGELFF. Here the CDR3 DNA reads TGCGCCAGCAGCGTTGACACCGGGGAGCTGTTTTTT.

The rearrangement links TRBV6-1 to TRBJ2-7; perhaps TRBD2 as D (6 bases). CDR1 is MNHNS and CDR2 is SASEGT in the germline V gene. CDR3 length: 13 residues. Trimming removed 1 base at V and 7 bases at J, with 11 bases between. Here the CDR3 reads CASSEEVGREQYF. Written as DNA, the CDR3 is TGTGCCAGCAGTGAAGAGGTCGGGAGAGAGCAGTACTTC.

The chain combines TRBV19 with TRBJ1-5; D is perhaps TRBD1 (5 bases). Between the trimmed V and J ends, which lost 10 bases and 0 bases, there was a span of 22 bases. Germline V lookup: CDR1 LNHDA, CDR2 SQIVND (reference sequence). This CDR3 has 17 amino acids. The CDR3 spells CATNGGGPTYSNQPQHF. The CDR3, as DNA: TGTGCCACCAATGGGGGGGGTCCAACTTATAGCAATCAGCCCCAGCATTTT. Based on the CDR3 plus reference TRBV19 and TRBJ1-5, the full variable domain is DGGITQSPKYLFRKEGQNVTLSCEQNLNHDAMYWYRQDPGQGLRLIYYSQIVNDFQKGDIAEGYSVSREKKESFPLTVTSAQKNPTAFYLCATNGGGPTYSNQPQHFGDGTRLSIL.

CDR3 in DNA: TGTGCCAGCACCTCAGAAGGCGGCGGGGGAGATACGCAGTATTTT. This encodes CASTSEGGGGDTQYF. The rearrangement joins TRBV11-2 to TRBJ2-3, with TRBD2 matching 7 bases. The CDR3 consists of 15 residues. CDR1 and CDR2 from the germline V gene are SGHAT and FQNNGV. V gave up 7 bases and J gave up 5 bases; unmatched junction bases: 12.

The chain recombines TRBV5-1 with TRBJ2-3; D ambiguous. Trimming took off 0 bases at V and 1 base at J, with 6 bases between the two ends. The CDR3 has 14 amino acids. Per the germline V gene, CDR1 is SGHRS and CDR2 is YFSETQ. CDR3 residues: CASSLGTGTDTQYF. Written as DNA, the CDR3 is TGCGCCAGCAGCTTGGGTACGGGCACAGATACGCAGTATTTT.

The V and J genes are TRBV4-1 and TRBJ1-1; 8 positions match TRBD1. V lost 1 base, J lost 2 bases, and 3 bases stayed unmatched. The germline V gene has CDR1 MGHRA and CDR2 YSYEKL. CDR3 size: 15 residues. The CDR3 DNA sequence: TGCGCCAGCAGCCAAGCCGGACAGGGCAACACTGAAGCTTTCTTT. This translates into CASSQAGQGNTEAFF.

The CDR3 DNA follows: TGTGCCAGCAGCTTCAACAGGGCCTACGAGCAGTACTTC. Amino acid sequence: CASSFNRAYEQYF. The rearrangement links TRBV7-8 to TRBJ2-7; TRBD1 might be the D (6 bases). V was shortened by 3 bases and J by 2 bases, with 8 bases between the two germline ends. From germline, CDR1 is SGHVS and CDR2 FQNEAQ. This CDR3 is 13 amino acids long.

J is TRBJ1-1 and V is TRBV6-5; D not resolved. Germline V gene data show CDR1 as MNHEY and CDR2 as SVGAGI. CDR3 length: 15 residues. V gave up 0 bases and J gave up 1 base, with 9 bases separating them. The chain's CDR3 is CASSYSRYRNTEAFF. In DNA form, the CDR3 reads TGTGCCAGCAGTTACTCGAGATATAGGAACACTGAAGCTTTCTTT.

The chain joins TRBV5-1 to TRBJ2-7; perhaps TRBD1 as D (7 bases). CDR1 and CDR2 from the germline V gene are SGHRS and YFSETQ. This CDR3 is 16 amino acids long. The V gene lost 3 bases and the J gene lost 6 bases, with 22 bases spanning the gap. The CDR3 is CASSSPTMEGAGEQYF. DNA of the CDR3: TGCGCCAGCAGCTCCCCTACTATGGAGGGGGCAGGCGAGCAGTACTTC.

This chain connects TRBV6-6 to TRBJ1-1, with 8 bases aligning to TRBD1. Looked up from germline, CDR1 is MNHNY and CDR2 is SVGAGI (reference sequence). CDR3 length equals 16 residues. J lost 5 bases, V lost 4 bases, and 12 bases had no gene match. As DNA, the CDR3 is TGTGCCAGCAGTTCCGATGGCACAGGGGGAAGGACTGAAGCTTTCTTT. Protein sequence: CASSSDGTGGRTEAFF.

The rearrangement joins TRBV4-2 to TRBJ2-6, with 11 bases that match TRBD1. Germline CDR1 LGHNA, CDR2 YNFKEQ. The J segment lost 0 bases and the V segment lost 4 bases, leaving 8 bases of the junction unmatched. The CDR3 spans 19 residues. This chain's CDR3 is CASSPEGGQGVSGANVLTF. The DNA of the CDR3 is TGTGCCAGCAGCCCCGAGGGGGGACAGGGGGTCTCTGGGGCCAACGTCCTGACTTTC.

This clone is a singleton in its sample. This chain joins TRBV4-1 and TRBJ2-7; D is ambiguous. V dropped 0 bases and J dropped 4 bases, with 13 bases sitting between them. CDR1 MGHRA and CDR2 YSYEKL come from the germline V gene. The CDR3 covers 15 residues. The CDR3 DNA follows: TGCGCCAGCAGCCAAGACTCAGGAAGATCGTACGAGCAGTACTTC. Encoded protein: CASSQDSGRSYEQYF.

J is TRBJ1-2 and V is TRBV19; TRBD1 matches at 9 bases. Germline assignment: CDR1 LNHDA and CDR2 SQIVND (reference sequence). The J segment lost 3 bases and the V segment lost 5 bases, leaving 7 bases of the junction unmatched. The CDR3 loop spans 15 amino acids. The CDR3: CASSSRDRVDYGYTF. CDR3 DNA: TGTGCCAGTAGTTCGAGGGACAGGGTAGACTATGGCTACACCTTC.

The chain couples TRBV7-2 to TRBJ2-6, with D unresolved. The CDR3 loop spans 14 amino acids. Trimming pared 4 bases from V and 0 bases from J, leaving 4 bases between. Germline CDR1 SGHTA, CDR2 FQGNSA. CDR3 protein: CASSWDSGANVLTF. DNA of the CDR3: TGTGCCAGCAGCTGGGACTCTGGGGCCAACGTCCTGACTTTC.

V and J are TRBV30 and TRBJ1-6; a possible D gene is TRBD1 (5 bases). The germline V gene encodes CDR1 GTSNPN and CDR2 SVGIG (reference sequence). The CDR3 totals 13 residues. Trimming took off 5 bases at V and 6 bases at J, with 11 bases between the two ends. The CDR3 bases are TGTGCCTGGGGTGCGACAGCTAATTCACCCCTCCACTTT. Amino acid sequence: CAWGATANSPLHF.

The CDR3 nucleotides are TGTGCCAGCAGCCTAACCGATGGGGGCGACTACGAGCAGTACTTC. Protein: CASSLTDGGDYEQYF. The chain recombines TRBV7-8 with TRBJ2-7; tentatively, D is TRBD1 (6 bases). The length of the CDR3 is 15 residues. Germline V gene sequence: CDR1 SGHVS, CDR2 FQNEAQ. V lost 5 bases to trimming and J lost 3 bases, with 17 bases between them.

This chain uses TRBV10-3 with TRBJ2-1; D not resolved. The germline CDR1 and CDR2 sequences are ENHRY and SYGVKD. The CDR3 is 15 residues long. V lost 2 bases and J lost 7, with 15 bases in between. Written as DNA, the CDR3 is TGTGCCATCAGTGAGGGGTCCCCCCCCGGGAATGAGCAGTTCTTC. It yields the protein CAISEGSPPGNEQFF.

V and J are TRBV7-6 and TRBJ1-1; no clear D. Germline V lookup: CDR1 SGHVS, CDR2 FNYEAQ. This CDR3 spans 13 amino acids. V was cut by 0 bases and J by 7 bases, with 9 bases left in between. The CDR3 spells CASSLATSFEAFF. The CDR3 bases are TGTGCCAGCAGCTTAGCAACGAGCTTTGAAGCTTTCTTT.

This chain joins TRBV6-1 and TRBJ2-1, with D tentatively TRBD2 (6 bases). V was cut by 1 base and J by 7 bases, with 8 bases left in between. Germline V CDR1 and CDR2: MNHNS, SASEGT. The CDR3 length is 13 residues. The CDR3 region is CASSEGRGNEQFF. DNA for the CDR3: TGTGCCAGCAGTGAAGGGAGGGGAAATGAGCAGTTCTTC.

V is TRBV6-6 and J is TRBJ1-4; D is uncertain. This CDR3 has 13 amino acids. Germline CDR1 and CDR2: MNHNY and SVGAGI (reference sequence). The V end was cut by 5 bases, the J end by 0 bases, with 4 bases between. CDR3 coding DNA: TGTGCCAGCAGTCGAACAACTAATGAAAAACTGTTTTTT. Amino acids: CASSRTTNEKLFF.

The CDR3 coding sequence is TGTGCCAGCGGGACTAGCGGGGGGCCGTGGGAGACCCAGTACTTC. Amino acids: CASGTSGGPWETQYF. The chain combines TRBV2 with TRBJ2-5; TRBD2 matches 15 bases. This CDR3 region has 15 residues. With V trimmed by 8 bases and J by 5 bases, 6 bases remained unmatched. Germline values: CDR1 SNHLY, CDR2 FYNNEI. The whole variable domain, filled in from reference TRBV2 and TRBJ2-5, reads EPEVTQTPSHQVTQMGQEVILRCVPISNHLYFYWYRQILGQKVEFLVSFYNNEISEKSEIFDDQFSVERPDGSNFTLKIRSTKLEDSAMYFCASGTSGGPWETQYFGPGTRLLVL.

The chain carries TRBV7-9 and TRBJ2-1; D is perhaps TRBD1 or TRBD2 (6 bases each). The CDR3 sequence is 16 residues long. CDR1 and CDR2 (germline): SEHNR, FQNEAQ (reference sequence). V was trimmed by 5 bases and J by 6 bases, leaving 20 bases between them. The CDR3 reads CASSPPGASPSNEQFF. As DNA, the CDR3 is TGTGCCAGCAGCCCCCCGGGGGCCTCCCCTTCCAATGAGCAGTTCTTC.

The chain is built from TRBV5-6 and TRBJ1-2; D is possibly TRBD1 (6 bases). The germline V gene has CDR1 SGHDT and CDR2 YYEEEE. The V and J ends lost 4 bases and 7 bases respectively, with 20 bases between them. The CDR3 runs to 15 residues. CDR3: CASSPPRTAAGGYTF. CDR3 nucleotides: TGTGCCAGCAGCCCCCCGCGGACAGCCGCAGGTGGCTACACCTTC.